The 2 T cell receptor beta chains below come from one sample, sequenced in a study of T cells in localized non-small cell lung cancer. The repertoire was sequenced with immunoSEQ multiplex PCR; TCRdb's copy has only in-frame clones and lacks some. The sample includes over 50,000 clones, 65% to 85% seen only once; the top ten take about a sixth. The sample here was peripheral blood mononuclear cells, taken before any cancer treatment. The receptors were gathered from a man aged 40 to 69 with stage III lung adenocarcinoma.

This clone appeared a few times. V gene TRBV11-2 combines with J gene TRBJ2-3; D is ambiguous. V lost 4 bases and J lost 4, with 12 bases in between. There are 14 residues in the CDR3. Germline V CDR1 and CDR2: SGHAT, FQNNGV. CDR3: CASSSDRTADTQYF. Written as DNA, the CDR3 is TGTGCCAGCAGCTCGGACCGAACGGCAGATACGCAGTATTTT.

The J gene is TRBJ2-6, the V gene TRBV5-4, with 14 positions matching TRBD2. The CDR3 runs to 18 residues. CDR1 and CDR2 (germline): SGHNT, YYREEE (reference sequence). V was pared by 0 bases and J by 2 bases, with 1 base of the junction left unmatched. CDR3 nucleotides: TGTGCCAGCAGCTTGGAGGGACTAGCGGGAGCTGGGGCCAACGTCCTGACTTTC. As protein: CASSLEGLAGAGANVLTF.